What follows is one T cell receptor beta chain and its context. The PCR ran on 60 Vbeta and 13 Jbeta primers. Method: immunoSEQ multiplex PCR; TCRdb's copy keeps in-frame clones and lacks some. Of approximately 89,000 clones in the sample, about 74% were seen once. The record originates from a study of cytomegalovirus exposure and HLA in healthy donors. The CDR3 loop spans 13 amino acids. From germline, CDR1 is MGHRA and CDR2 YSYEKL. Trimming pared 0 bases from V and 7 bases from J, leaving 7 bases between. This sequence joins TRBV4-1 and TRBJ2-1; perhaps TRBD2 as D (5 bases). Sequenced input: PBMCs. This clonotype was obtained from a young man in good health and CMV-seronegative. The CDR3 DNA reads TGCGCCAGCAGCCAAGATTCGGGGAATGAGCAGTTCTTC. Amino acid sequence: CASSQDSGNEQFF.